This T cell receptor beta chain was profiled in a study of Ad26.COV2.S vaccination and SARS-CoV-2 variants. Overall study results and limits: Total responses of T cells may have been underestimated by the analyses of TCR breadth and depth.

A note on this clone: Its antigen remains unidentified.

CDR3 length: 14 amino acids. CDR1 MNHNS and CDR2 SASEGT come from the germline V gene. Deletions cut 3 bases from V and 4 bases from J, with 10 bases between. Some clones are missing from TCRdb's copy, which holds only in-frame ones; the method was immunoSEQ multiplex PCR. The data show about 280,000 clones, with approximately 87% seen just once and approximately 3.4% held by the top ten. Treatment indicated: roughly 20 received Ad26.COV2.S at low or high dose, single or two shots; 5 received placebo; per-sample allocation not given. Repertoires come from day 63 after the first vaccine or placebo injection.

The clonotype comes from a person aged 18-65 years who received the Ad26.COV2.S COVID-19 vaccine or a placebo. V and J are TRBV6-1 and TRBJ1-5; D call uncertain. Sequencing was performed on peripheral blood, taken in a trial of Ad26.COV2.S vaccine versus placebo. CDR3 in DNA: TGTGCCAGCAGTGATATCTTGGGGAATCAGCCCCAGCATTTT. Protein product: CASSDILGNQPQHF.